This T cell receptor (beta chain) emerged from a study of T-cell reconstitution after alpha-beta-depleted transplantation in children. The study, taken as a whole, reports: At one year after transplant, newly produced T cells mostly accounted for T-cell counts and diversity.

As concerns this clonotype: Its cognate antigen is unknown. Germline and junction disagree at one end, which may indicate a read error.

It was with unique molecular identifiers that the TCRbeta library was prepared. TCRdb re-derived calls from the PCR reads in MiXCR, one entry per CDR3 protein. The profile shows roughly 570,000 distinct CDR3 sequences, 20% to 30% of them singletons. Sample: PBMCs, taken before TCRalphabeta/CD19-depleted stem cell transplant. This receptor was taken from a boy under two years old with Wiskott-Aldrich syndrome, due to receive a stem cell transplant.

This CDR3 is CASSLGAGGSSYNEQFF. CDR3 DNA: TGTGCCAGCAGCTTAGGCGCCGGGGGGAGCTCCTACAATGAGCAGTTCTTC. The gene calls are TRBV5-1 and TRBJ2-1; 7 nucleotides line up with TRBD2. Per the germline V gene, CDR1 is SGHRS and CDR2 is YFSETQ. CDR3 length: 17 residues.